One sample yielded the 4 T cell receptor beta chains listed below, sequenced in a study of blood T cell repertoires in COVID-19. Profiled with immunoSEQ multiplex PCR; TCRdb holds only in-frame clones, not every one. The table includes 150,000 to 200,000 clones, around 76% detected once. The sample taken for sequencing was PBMCs or T cells enriched from blood (not recorded which). The source is a woman aged 45-60 years with acute COVID-19.

The table lists this clone with a few counts. The rearrangement joins TRBV19 to TRBJ2-2; 11 bases agree with TRBD1. The length of the CDR3 is 19 residues. V was pared by 7 bases and J by 4 bases, with 17 bases of the junction left unmatched. Germline CDR1 and CDR2: LNHDA and SQIVND (reference sequence). CDR3 region: CASNLLGRGQGVFTGELFF. The CDR3 bases are TGTGCCAGTAACCTCCTCGGTCGGGGACAGGGGGTTTTCACCGGGGAGCTGTTTTTT. The whole variable domain, remainder taken from reference TRBV19 and TRBJ2-2, is DGGITQSPKYLFRKEGQNVTLSCEQNLNHDAMYWYRQDPGQGLRLIYYSQIVNDFQKGDIAEGYSVSREKKESFPLTVTSAQKNPTAFYLCASNLLGRGQGVFTGELFFGEGSRLTVL.

V is TRBV28 and J is TRBJ1-4, with 9 bases fitting TRBD1. This CDR3 comprises 15 residues. V lost 3 bases to trimming and J lost 7 bases; unmatched junction nucleotides: 6. Per the germline V gene, CDR1 is MDHEN and CDR2 is SYDVKM. Here the CDR3 DNA reads TGTGCCAGCAGTTTCTACCGGGACAGGGTTGAAAAACTGTTTTTT. It codes for CASSFYRDRVEKLFF.

This clone showed up just once. The V call is TRBV14, the J call TRBJ2-3; possible D gene TRBD2, 5 bases. The ends were cut back, 4 bases at V and 7 bases at J, with 12 bases in the middle. Germline CDR1 is SGHDN and CDR2 is FVKESK. The CDR3 length is 13 residues. The CDR3 is CASSRAARYTQYF. In DNA, the CDR3 is TGTGCCAGCAGCCGAGCGGCCCGCTATACGCAGTATTTT.

The rearrangement joins TRBV5-6 to TRBJ2-7, with 9 bases identical to TRBD1. This CDR3 region has 14 residues. The germline V gene encodes CDR1 SGHDT and CDR2 YYEEEE. J gave up 4 bases and V 4 bases, and 6 bases lay outside the gene matches. In DNA form, the CDR3 reads TGTGCCAGCAGCACAGGGACAGGGACATACGAGCAGTACGTC. This gives the protein CASSTGTGTYEQYV.